What follows is one T cell receptor beta chain and its context. The data are from a study of cytomegalovirus exposure and HLA in healthy donors. This CDR3 region has 13 residues. Trimming removed 2 bases from V and 6 bases from J, with 7 bases in between. The germline CDR1 and CDR2 sequences are SGHTA and FQGNSA. 60 Vbeta and 13 Jbeta primers were used in PCR. Libraries were prepared by immunoSEQ multiplex PCR; TCRdb keeps only in-frame clonotypes and omits some of them. The profile shows about 55,000 clones, around four fifths of them singletons. V gene TRBV7-2 combines with J gene TRBJ2-2; D is undetermined. This sequence originates from a man aged 25-45 years in good health and CMV-seronegative. Source material: PBMCs. CDR3 sequence reads: CASSLFEAGELFF. In DNA, the CDR3 is TGTGCCAGCAGCTTATTTGAGGCCGGGGAGCTGTTTTTT.